Listed below are T cell receptor beta chains from one sample, sequenced in a study of T cell repertoires in cytomegalovirus infection. No antigen has been assigned to these receptors. In TCRdb, the reads were re-called with MiXCR into one record per CDR3 protein. Of a few hundred thousand distinct CDR3 sequences in the sample, 40% were seen once. The starting material was cultured PBMCs, obtained from culture after CMV antigen stimulation. The origin of the receptors is a human donor in good health (CMV status not recorded). Some clones in this sample may be carry-over from other donors' samples. Each CDR3 is given with its conserved first and last residue. The order of the fields is D gene, clone size, V gene, J gene, CDR3 protein, CDR3 DNA. D genes are given only for firm matches. A row's size may be missing; if present it is once, few, many or a size class.

.,many,TRBV7-9,TRBJ1-5,CASSLGGTNQPQHF,TGTGCCAGCAGCTTGGGAGGCACCAATCAGCCCCAGCATTTT
TRBD2,.,TRBV4-3,TRBJ2-2,CASSRLAENTGELFF,TGCGCCAGCAGCAGACTAGCGGAGAACACCGGGGAGCTGTTTTTT
.,.,TRBV6-2/TRBV6-3,TRBJ1-2,CASSPWTDPHSTF,TGTGCCAGCAGTCCCTGGACAGACCCGCATAGCACCTTC
.,.,TRBV7-9,TRBJ2-7,CATSEGSSPYEQYF,TGTGCCACCTCTGAGGGGTCCAGCCCCTACGAGCAGTACTTC
TRBD2,.,TRBV7-9,TRBJ2-5,CASRGRAGGEETQYF,TGTGCCAGCAGGGGAAGAGCGGGGGGCGAAGAGACCCAGTACTTC
.,few,TRBV7-2,TRBJ1-5,CASSPLRGNQPQHF,TGTGCCAGCAGCCCCCTTAGGGGCAATCAGCCCCAGCATTTT
.,once,TRBV6-5,TRBJ1-1,CASTPVDGNTEAFF,TGTGCCAGCACCCCGGTCGACGGCAACACTGAAGCTTTCTTT
.,once,TRBV6-2/TRBV6-3,TRBJ2-7,CASSYSMLAANEQYF,TGTGCCAGCAGTTACTCGATGCTAGCCGCCAACGAGCAGTACTTC
.,.,TRBV12-3/TRBV12-4,TRBJ1-1,CASNSQGLMNTEAFF,TGTGCCAGCAACTCACAGGGCCTAATGAACACTGAAGCTTTCTTT
.,.,TRBV12-3/TRBV12-4,TRBJ2-5,CASSGIGGAGETQYF,TGTGCCAGCAGTGGGATCGGGGGCGCGGGAGAGACCCAGTACTTC
.,.,TRBV7-8,TRBJ2-7,CASSSRETSAKKQYF,TGTGCCAGCAGCTCCAGGGAAACCTCGGCCAAAAAGCAGTACTTC
TRBD2,.,TRBV5-1,TRBJ2-1,CASSPLAGNFNEQFF,TGCGCCAGCAGCCCTTTAGCGGGGAACTTCAATGAGCAGTTCTTC
TRBD2,few,TRBV6-6,TRBJ2-5,CASRRLAGGQGETQYF,TGTGCCAGCAGACGACTAGCGGGGGGGCAGGGAGAGACCCAGTACTTC
.,.,TRBV7-8,TRBJ2-7,CASSLSGGLAYEQYF,TGTGCCAGCAGCTTAAGCGGTGGTCTAGCCTACGAGCAGTACTTC
.,.,TRBV14,TRBJ1-5,CASSQERWKGGGNQPQHF,TGTGCCAGCAGCCAAGAGAGGTGGAAAGGAGGGGGCAATCAGCCCCAGCATTTT
.,.,TRBV6-1,TRBJ2-3,CASKEGFSTDTQYF,TGTGCCAGCAAGGAGGGGTTTAGCACAGATACGCAGTATTTT
.,.,TRBV7-2,TRBJ2-1,CASSLFPREQFF,TGTGCCAGCAGCTTATTCCCGCGCGAGCAGTTCTTC
.,.,TRBV28,TRBJ2-1,CASSPLAKYNEQFF,TGTGCCAGCAGCCCCTTAGCAAAATACAATGAGCAGTTCTTC
.,few,TRBV7-8,TRBJ2-1,CASSLAPTDVYNEQFF,TGTGCCAGCAGCTTAGCGCCGACCGACGTATACAATGAGCAGTTCTTC
.,.,TRBV10-3,TRBJ2-5,CAISESRGAPIQETQYF,TGTGCCATCAGTGAGTCGAGAGGGGCCCCGATCCAAGAGACCCAGTACTTC
TRBD1,.,TRBV11-2,TRBJ1-6,CASRRPGGNSPLHF,TGTGCCAGCAGGCGACCAGGGGGCAATTCACCCCTCCACTTT
.,few,TRBV7-2,TRBJ2-2,CASSLIAGTGELFF,TGTGCCAGCAGCTTAATTGCAGGGACCGGGGAGCTGTTTTTT
.,.,TRBV7-2,TRBJ1-6,CASSLRWVGANSPLHF,TGTGCCAGCAGCTTACGTTGGGTAGGGGCGAATTCACCCCTCCACTTT
.,few,TRBV28,TRBJ1-3,CASATGYSGNTIYF,TGTGCCAGCGCCACAGGTTACTCTGGAAACACCATATATTTT
TRBD2,many,TRBV7-2,TRBJ2-2,CASSRAGGRLTGELFF,TGTGCCAGCAGCCGCGCGGGGGGGAGGCTCACCGGGGAGCTGTTTTTT
.,few,TRBV11-2,TRBJ1-1,CASSPTGIWAEAFF,TGTGCCAGCAGTCCTACAGGGATTTGGGCTGAAGCTTTCTTT
.,.,TRBV12-3/TRBV12-4,TRBJ2-1,CASSLPGLRYNEQFF,TGTGCCAGCAGTTTACCGGGGCTTCGATACAATGAGCAGTTCTTC
.,.,TRBV5-8,TRBJ2-2,CASSLVGSTITGELFF,TGTGCCAGCAGCTTGGTTGGTAGCACGATCACCGGGGAGCTGTTTTTT
.,.,TRBV3-1,TRBJ2-5,CASSPDSGSEQETQYF,TGTGCCAGCAGCCCTGATAGCGGCTCCGAACAAGAGACCCAGTACTTC